These 32 T cell receptor beta chains share one sample of origin, sequenced in a study of shared clonotypes between healthy human individuals. Some clones are missing from TCRdb's copy, which holds only in-frame ones; the method was immunoSEQ multiplex PCR. Of over a million clones in the sample, about 84% are singletons; the top ten hold around 0.6%. The sample was memory CD4+ T cells from PBMCs. Indicated subset: CD45RA-negative fraction. All receptors derive from a man aged 18 to 29 in good health. Some clones in this sample may be carry-over from other donors' samples.

This chain joins TRBV7-2 and TRBJ2-2, with D possibly TRBD2 on 5 matching bases. This CDR3 spans 16 amino acids. Germline CDR1 reads SGHTA; CDR2 reads FQGNSA. V lost 7 bases and J 5 bases, leaving 20 bases between the germline ends. In DNA, the CDR3 is TGTGCCAGCAACAGACTAAGAGGGCCCGGGACCGGGGAGCTGTTTTTT. Amino acid sequence: CASNRLRGPGTGELFF.

A remark on this clone: At one of its ends the junction is not consistent with the germline gene, which may arise from a read error. The CDR3 DNA reads TGTGCCAGCTCACCGCCGGGACAGGGGGCAGAGACGCAGTATTTT. Protein sequence: CASSPPGQGAETQYF. The V call is TRBV18, the J call TRBJ2-3; 12 nucleotides agree with TRBD1. Germline-derived CDR1 and CDR2 are KGHSH and LQKENI. The CDR3 has 15 residues.

This sequence joins TRBV11-1 and TRBJ2-7, with a weak D call TRBD2 (7 bases). The germline V gene has CDR1 SGHAT and CDR2 FQDESV (reference sequence). V was trimmed by 3 bases and J by 0 bases, leaving 15 bases between them. This CDR3 spans 16 amino acids. The CDR3 here is CASSFGGGTPSYEQYF. The DNA of the CDR3 is TGTGCCAGCAGCTTCGGGGGAGGGACACCCTCCTACGAGCAGTACTTC.

This rearrangement joins TRBV18 to TRBJ1-2, with 10 bases matching TRBD1. The CDR3 sequence is 14 residues long. The germline V gene has CDR1 KGHSH and CDR2 LQKENI. V was clipped by 3 bases and J by 4 bases; unmatched bases: 2. The CDR3 loop reads CASSPGQGLYGYTF. Here the CDR3 DNA reads TGTGCCAGCTCACCGGGACAGGGGCTCTATGGCTACACCTTC.

V and J are TRBV28 and TRBJ2-1; 12 bases map to TRBD2. Germline loops: CDR1 MDHEN, CDR2 SYDVKM. There are 15 residues in the CDR3. V shed 5 bases and J 5 bases; nucleotides not matched to a gene: 4. The CDR3 coding sequence is TGTGCCAGCAGTCTAGCGGGAGGGACCCACAATGAGCAGTTCTTC. Translating gives CASSLAGGTHNEQFF.

This chain links TRBV5-1 with TRBJ2-1; D gene uncertain. The CDR3 totals 14 residues. V lost 3 bases and J 7 bases, leaving 14 bases between the germline ends. CDR1 and CDR2 from the germline V gene are SGHRS and YFSETQ. The CDR3 DNA follows: TGCGCCAGCAGCTACGCGATTGTTGGGAATGAGCAGTTCTTC. It translates to CASSYAIVGNEQFF.

The J gene is TRBJ2-2, the V gene TRBV4-1, with D tentatively TRBD2 (6 bases). The V gene's germline CDR1 is MGHRA and CDR2 YSYEKL. The V gene lost 4 bases and the J gene lost 3 bases, with 15 bases spanning the gap. CDR3 size: 16 residues. The chain's CDR3 is CASSRVTVADTGELFF. The DNA of the CDR3 is TGCGCCAGCAGCCGGGTGACGGTAGCGGACACCGGGGAGCTGTTTTTT.

The rearrangement uses TRBV30 and TRBJ1-5, with D possibly TRBD1 on 6 matching bases. CDR3 length: 14 residues. Germline V CDR1 and CDR2: GTSNPN, SVGIG (reference sequence). Trimming cost V 5 bases and J 3 bases, with 14 bases left between them. CDR3 residues: CAWGGWGYNQPQHF. The CDR3 coding sequence is TGTGCCTGGGGGGGCTGGGGGTACAATCAGCCCCAGCATTTT.

This chain links TRBV15 with TRBJ1-3; D gene ambiguous. The V gene's germline CDR1 is LNHNV and CDR2 YYDKDF (reference sequence). There are 13 residues in the CDR3. V was cut by 1 base and J by 3 bases, with 4 bases left in between. This chain's CDR3 is CATSRVIGNTIYF. Written as DNA, the CDR3 is TGTGCCACCAGCAGAGTCATTGGAAACACCATATATTTT.

This clone has just a few counts. This chain uses TRBV2 with TRBJ1-2; D might be TRBD1 (5 bases). This CDR3 region has 13 residues. CDR1 is SNHLY, CDR2 FYNNEI, per germline. With 5 bases removed from V and 6 bases from J, the gap between germline ends came to 13 bases. The CDR3 loop reads CASSPTGTDGYTF. For the CDR3, the DNA is TGTGCCAGCAGTCCGACTGGGACGGATGGCTACACCTTC.

The chain combines TRBV29-1 with TRBJ2-2; TRBD2 matches at 8 bases. The CDR3 is made up of 14 amino acids. Germline assignment: CDR1 SQVTM and CDR2 ANQGSEA. J gave up 2 bases and V 6 bases, and 5 bases lay outside the gene matches. CDR3 in amino acids: CSVQRERNTGELFF. The CDR3 nucleotides read TGCAGCGTACAGCGGGAGCGTAACACCGGGGAGCTGTTTTTT.

J is TRBJ1-1 and V is TRBV30; 7 nucleotides agree with TRBD1. V lost 5 bases to trimming and J lost 0 bases; unmatched junction nucleotides: 0. CDR3 length equals 12 residues. Looked up from germline, CDR1 is GTSNPN and CDR2 is SVGIG (reference sequence). CDR3 DNA: TGTGCCTGGGGACAGGTGAACACTGAAGCTTTCTTT. Translated, it gives CAWGQVNTEAFF.

The chain couples TRBV5-1 to TRBJ2-2, with D tentatively TRBD1 (5 bases). The CDR3 contains 14 residues. V lost 0 bases and J 6 bases, leaving 9 bases between the germline ends. Germline values: CDR1 SGHRS, CDR2 YFSETQ. CDR3 DNA: TGCGCCAGCAGCTTGGGTTACAGGTCCGGGGAGCTGTTTTTT. This codes for CASSLGYRSGELFF.

J is TRBJ2-3 and V is TRBV5-1, with D possibly TRBD1 on 5 matching bases. The germline CDR1 and CDR2 sequences are SGHRS and YFSETQ. Between the trimmed V and J ends, which lost 1 base and 6 bases, there was a span of 15 bases. The CDR3 consists of 15 residues. The CDR3: CASSLLDTGQDTQYF. CDR3 in DNA: TGCGCCAGCAGCTTGTTGGACACCGGGCAGGATACGCAGTATTTT.

This clone was observed at least ten times. V is TRBV29-1 and J is TRBJ2-7, with D uncertain. This CDR3 comprises 12 residues. V was trimmed by 4 bases and J by 1 base, leaving 8 bases between them. Per germline, CDR1 SQVTM and CDR2 ANQGSEA. The CDR3 DNA sequence: TGCAGCGTTGTTCAGGAGTCCTACGAGCAGTACTTC. Protein sequence: CSVVQESYEQYF.

The rearrangement links TRBV7-9 to TRBJ2-1, with TRBD2 as a possible D gene (5 bases). CDR1 and CDR2 (germline): SEHNR, FQNEAQ (reference sequence). Trimming took 8 bases from V and 0 from J, leaving 14 bases between them. This CDR3 comprises 15 residues. DNA for the CDR3: TGTGCCAGCTCTGGGGAGCGGCGCTCCTACAATGAGCAGTTCTTC. Translating it yields CASSGERRSYNEQFF.

CDR3 DNA sequence: TGTGCCAGCAGCTTAGTAGTTCACAATGAGCAGTTCTTC. Translating it yields CASSLVVHNEQFF. The J gene is TRBJ2-1, the V gene TRBV7-2; D ambiguous. CDR1 and CDR2 (germline): SGHTA, FQGNSA. There are 13 residues in the CDR3. The V gene lost 1 base and the J gene lost 5 bases, with 6 bases spanning the gap.

The chain links TRBV5-6 to TRBJ1-2, with TRBD1 identical over 10 bases. V gave up 4 bases and J gave up 7 bases; unmatched junction bases: 10. This CDR3 contains 15 residues. Per the germline V gene, CDR1 is SGHDT and CDR2 is YYEEEE. CDR3 protein: CASSPGTGEGSGYTF. The CDR3 region has the DNA TGTGCCAGCAGCCCCGGGACAGGGGAGGGGAGTGGCTACACCTTC.

The chain carries TRBV14 and TRBJ2-6; 7 positions agree with TRBD1. CDR1 is SGHDN and CDR2 is FVKESK in the germline V gene. This CDR3 has 18 residues. V was clipped by 6 bases and J by 7 bases; unmatched bases: 18. CDR3 sequence: CASSRLRDRQLGANVLTF. DNA for the CDR3: TGTGCCAGCAGTCGTCTTCGGGACAGACAGCTTGGCGCCAACGTCCTGACTTTC. Looking up the rest from reference TRBV14 and TRBJ2-6 gives the full variable domain: EAGVTQFPSHSVIEKGQTVTLRCDPISGHDNLYWYRRVMGKEIKFLLHFVKESKQDESGMPNNRFLAERTGGTYSTLKVQPAELEDSGVYFCASSRLRDRQLGANVLTFGAGSRLTVL.

The chain links TRBV27 to TRBJ2-1; possible D gene TRBD1, 5 bases. The CDR3 is 15 amino acids. Per the germline V gene, CDR1 is MNHEY and CDR2 is SMNVEV (reference sequence). With 5 bases removed from V and 5 bases from J, the gap between germline ends came to 16 bases. In DNA, the CDR3 is TGTGCCAGCAGTGCGCCCGGGCCAGGGAACAATGAGCAGTTCTTC. This codes for CASSAPGPGNNEQFF.

V gene TRBV5-1 combines with J gene TRBJ2-1; D is undetermined. Germline CDR1 SGHRS, CDR2 YFSETQ. Trimming took off 3 bases at V and 4 bases at J, with 8 bases between the two ends. The CDR3 has 13 residues. The CDR3 coding sequence is TGCGCCAGCAGCTCAGACGGTTACAATGAGCAGTTCTTC. Its protein is CASSSDGYNEQFF.

The rearrangement joins TRBV19 to TRBJ1-2; 8 nucleotides line up with TRBD1. CDR1 and CDR2 (germline): LNHDA, SQIVND (reference sequence). Unmatched junction bases numbered 14, after V lost 7 bases and J lost 10 bases. The CDR3 is 14 residues long. The CDR3 region has the DNA TGTGCCAGTACCCCGGACAGGGTATCCCTTCACTACACCTTC. Its protein is CASTPDRVSLHYTF.

The V and J genes are TRBV5-1 and TRBJ1-2, with 9 bases identical to TRBD1. V lost 5 bases, J lost 4 bases, and 3 bases stayed unmatched. Looked up from germline, CDR1 is SGHRS and CDR2 is YFSETQ. The CDR3 loop spans 13 amino acids. The CDR3 loop is CASSMTGGYGYTF. The CDR3 DNA follows: TGCGCCAGCAGTATGACAGGGGGCTATGGCTACACCTTC.

The chain links TRBV5-1 to TRBJ2-7, with a possible D match to TRBD2 (5 bases). Germline assignment: CDR1 SGHRS and CDR2 YFSETQ. V lost 3 bases to trimming and J lost 6 bases, with 19 bases between them. This CDR3 has 15 residues. The CDR3 loop is CASSSAQRGIGEQYF. DNA for the CDR3: TGCGCCAGCAGCTCGGCCCAAAGAGGGATAGGCGAGCAGTACTTC.

V is TRBV18 and J is TRBJ2-3, with 8 bases lining up with TRBD2. Germline trimming cut 1 base from V and 2 bases from J; bases unmatched to any gene: 5. Germline V gene data show CDR1 as KGHSH and CDR2 as LQKENI. There are 16 residues in the CDR3. The CDR3 sequence: CASSPQLAADTDTQYF. In nucleotides, the CDR3 is TGTGCCAGCTCACCACAACTAGCGGCAGACACAGATACGCAGTATTTT.

This clone has a handful of counts. The sample carries other DNA sequences with the same CDR3. The chain has TRBV28 and TRBJ1-2; D is unclear. The CDR3 extends over 13 amino acids. The germline CDR1 and CDR2 sequences are MDHEN and SYDVKM. V was shortened by 3 bases and J by 8 bases, with 13 bases between the two germline ends. The CDR3 DNA is TGTGCCAGCAGTTTCGTAGCAGGAAGGGGCTACACCTTC. Translated, it gives CASSFVAGRGYTF.

The gene calls are TRBV5-8 and TRBJ1-4, with TRBD1 matching 9 bases. The CDR3 has 14 residues. CDR1 and CDR2 (germline): SGHTS, YDEGEE. Germline trimming cut 4 bases from V and 7 bases from J; bases unmatched to any gene: 5. CDR3 coding DNA: TGTGCCAGCAGCGGGGACAGGGAGATTGAAAAACTGTTTTTT. This sequence encodes CASSGDREIEKLFF.

This clone was observed a single time. The CDR3 protein is CASSVGPGTSGEQFF. The DNA for the CDR3 is TGTGCCAGCAGCGTGGGCCCTGGGACTAGCGGTGAGCAGTTCTTC. V and J are TRBV9 and TRBJ2-1; 11 nucleotides agree with TRBD2. Trimming cost V 2 bases and J 9 bases; bases outside gene matches: 7. Per germline, CDR1 SGDLS and CDR2 YYNGEE. The CDR3 sequence is 15 residues long. The complete variable domain, with remaining parts taken from reference TRBV9 and TRBJ2-1, reads DSGVTQTPKHLITATGQRVTLRCSPRSGDLSVYWYQQSLDQGLQFLIQYYNGEERAKGNILERFSAQQFPDLHSELNLSSLELGDSALYFCASSVGPGTSGEQFFGPGTRLTVL.

The chain uses TRBV6-1 and TRBJ2-3, with 8 bases matching TRBD1. V lost 0 bases to trimming and J lost 6 bases; unmatched junction nucleotides: 2. Germline CDR1 reads MNHNS; CDR2 reads SASEGT. CDR3 size: 14 residues. The CDR3 sequence: CASSEAGQADTQYF. CDR3 DNA sequence: TGTGCCAGCAGTGAAGCGGGACAGGCCGATACGCAGTATTTT.

The V call is TRBV6-1, the J call TRBJ1-3; D is unclear. V lost 8 bases, J lost 2 bases, and 10 bases lay in between. The germline V gene encodes CDR1 MNHNS and CDR2 SASEGT. This CDR3 spans 13 amino acids. CDR3 DNA: TGTGCCAGCGAGGGCAGTACTGGAAACACCATATATTTT. Its translation: CASEGSTGNTIYF.

In its sample, this clone was seen many times. This rearrangement joins TRBV19 to TRBJ1-5, with 7 bases identical to TRBD1. The ends lost 6 bases at V and 2 bases at J; junction bases unmatched: 7. Germline lookup yields CDR1 LNHDA and CDR2 SQIVND (reference sequence). This CDR3 has 15 residues. CDR3 bases: TGTGCCAGTAGGACACAAGGACAGGGCAATCAGCCCCAGCATTTT. As protein: CASRTQGQGNQPQHF.

V is TRBV6-1 and J is TRBJ1-5; 7 bases line up with TRBD1. V gave up 6 bases and J gave up 7 bases; unmatched junction bases: 9. This CDR3 region has 14 residues. Germline lookup yields CDR1 MNHNS and CDR2 SASEGT. The CDR3: CASSPTGDTQPQHF. The CDR3 DNA sequence: TGTGCCAGCAGCCCTACAGGGGATACGCAGCCCCAGCATTTT.